Only a few counts were recorded for the clone carrying this T cell receptor beta chain. The data are from a study of response to subunit inactivated influenza vaccine. Germline CDR1 SQVTM, CDR2 ANQGSEA. V lost 7 bases to trimming and J lost 2 bases; unmatched junction nucleotides: 14. CDR3 size: 16 residues. TCRdb re-derived calls from the RT-PCR reads in MiXCR, one entry per CDR3 protein. The table includes 650,000 to 700,000 distinct CDR3 sequences, about 15% detected once. This TCR came from a man aged 45-60 years who received an inactivated influenza vaccine. The gene calls are TRBV29-1 and TRBJ2-7; the match to TRBD2 covers 10 bases. The sample consisted of PBMCs from blood, taken approximately 12 days after vaccination. The CDR3 DNA reads TGCAGCGCCAACCGTCTTGAAGCGGGAGGGCCCTACGAGCAGTACTTC. It specifies CSANRLEAGGPYEQYF.